These 28 T cell receptor beta chains were sequenced from one sample in a study of vaccination and CD4 T cells after COVID-19. Cultured CD4+ T-cell DNA underwent Oncomine TCR Beta short-read sequencing. Each CDR3 protein is one row after TCRdb ran MiXCR on the PCR reads. The table shows some 19,000 distinct CDR3 sequences, with about 62% occurring only once. Which antigens these TCRs recognize remains unknown. Treatment indicated: roughly ten-day PBMC culture with coronavirus spike peptide pools or control peptides (ViraFEST assay). The sequences come from CD4+ T cells from blood, cultured in vitro, collected before SARS-CoV-2 vaccination. Receptors originate from a human donor who received a COVID-19 vaccine.

CDR3 DNA sequence: TGCAGTGCCCCCCGGACGGGAGGAGAGACCCAGTACTTC. This sequence encodes CSAPRTGGETQYF. The chain recombines TRBV20-1 with TRBJ2-5, with 7 bases identical to TRBD2. CDR1 is DFQATT, CDR2 SNEGSKA, per germline (reference sequence). This CDR3 is 13 amino acids long. Trimming took 6 bases from V and 4 from J; bases not matched to a gene: 8.

The V call is TRBV19, the J call TRBJ2-2; 9 positions agree with TRBD1. In germline, CDR1 is LNHDA, CDR2 SQIVND (reference sequence). The trim removed 6 bases at V and 4 bases at J, leaving 6 bases unmatched. This CDR3 comprises 15 residues. DNA for the CDR3: TGTGCCAGTAGACAGGGGGCGCGGACCACCGGGGAGCTGTTTTTT. Its protein product is CASRQGARTTGELFF.

This clonotype was seen only once. The CDR3 spells CASSVLGQGLRETQYF. As DNA, the CDR3 is TGTGCCAGCAGCGTATTGGGACAGGGATTGAGAGAGACCCAGTACTTC. J is TRBJ2-5 and V is TRBV9, with 9 bases matching TRBD1. Germline V gene data show CDR1 as SGDLS and CDR2 as YYNGEE. The CDR3 runs 16 residues. The V segment lost 1 base and the J segment 4 bases; nucleotides outside the gene matches: 8. Based on the CDR3 plus reference TRBV9 and TRBJ2-5, the full variable domain is DSGVTQTPKHLITATGQRVTLRCSPRSGDLSVYWYQQSLDQGLQFLIQYYNGEERAKGNILERFSAQQFPDLHSELNLSSLELGDSALYFCASSVLGQGLRETQYFGPGTRLLVL.

The J gene is TRBJ2-5, the V gene TRBV20-1; the D call may be TRBD1 or TRBD2 (6 bases each). This CDR3 contains 14 residues. Trimming removed 0 bases from V and 4 bases from J, with 12 bases in between. Germline V gene lookup returns CDR1 DFQATT and CDR2 SNEGSKA (reference sequence). The CDR3 bases are TGCAGTGCTAGAGATCTCGGGGGCCGAGAGACCCAGTACTTC. It codes for CSARDLGGRETQYF.

The chain combines TRBV2 with TRBJ1-2; weak D call: TRBD1 (5 bases). Germline lookup yields CDR1 SNHLY and CDR2 FYNNEI. CDR3 size: 14 residues. The V end was cut by 6 bases, the J end by 4 bases, with 15 bases between. CDR3: CASSPGTDVYGYTF. CDR3 bases: TGTGCCAGCAGCCCCGGGACGGATGTCTATGGCTACACCTTC.

This clonotype was seen a few times. V is TRBV20-1 and J is TRBJ2-5, with 7 bases matching TRBD1. V was clipped by 5 bases and J by 5 bases; unmatched bases: 14. Per germline, CDR1 DFQATT and CDR2 SNEGSKA (reference sequence). This CDR3 has 15 amino acids. The CDR3 here is CSADPGQNSRETQYF. The DNA of the CDR3 is TGCAGTGCTGACCCGGGACAGAATAGCAGGGAGACCCAGTACTTC.

This clonotype was recorded only once. This chain links TRBV15 with TRBJ2-6, with D unclear. The V and J ends lost 6 bases and 4 bases respectively, with 10 bases between them. This CDR3 has 14 amino acids. In germline, CDR1 is LNHNV, CDR2 YYDKDF (reference sequence). CDR3 sequence reads: CATSYRKGANVLTF. As DNA, the CDR3 is TGTGCCACCAGTTACCGGAAAGGGGCCAACGTCCTGACTTTC. The whole variable domain, remainder taken from reference TRBV15 and TRBJ2-6, is DAMVIQNPRYQVTQFGKPVTLSCSQTLNHNVMYWYQQKSSQAPKLLFHYYDKDFNNEADTPDNFQSRRPNTSFCFLDIRSPGLGDTAMYLCATSYRKGANVLTFGAGSRLTVL.

The sample holds one count of this clonotype. This CDR3 is CASSDLTPGDGYGYTF. The CDR3 DNA is TGCGCCAGCAGTGACCTTACTCCAGGGGACGGCTATGGCTACACCTTC. The V gene is TRBV10-1, the J gene TRBJ1-2, with a tentative D call TRBD1 (6 bases). Germline V CDR1 and CDR2: WNHNN, SYGVQD (reference sequence). V shed 3 bases and J shed 4 bases, with 18 bases lying between them. This CDR3 spans 16 amino acids.

This clonotype showed up just a few times. The chain combines TRBV30 with TRBJ1-6; 8 bases map to TRBD1. This CDR3 comprises 14 residues. Germline trimming cut 7 bases from V and 7 bases from J; bases unmatched to any gene: 9. Germline CDR1 GTSNPN, CDR2 SVGIG (reference sequence). The CDR3 DNA reads TGTGCCTTCAGGGATAGGGACAGGAATTCACCCCTCCACTTT. This sequence encodes CAFRDRDRNSPLHF.

V gene TRBV5-4 combines with J gene TRBJ2-1, with D unresolved. The CDR3 loop spans 15 amino acids. The germline V and J ends were trimmed by 4 bases and 0 bases, with 11 bases remaining between them. The V gene's germline CDR1 is SGHNT and CDR2 YYREEE (reference sequence). The CDR3 DNA is TGTGCCAGCAGCCGTCAACTAAGCTCCTACAATGAGCAGTTCTTC. Encoded protein: CASSRQLSSYNEQFF. Combining the CDR3 with reference TRBV5-4 and TRBJ2-1 gives the whole variable domain ETGVTQSPTHLIKTRGQQVTLRCSSQSGHNTVSWYQQALGQGPQFIFQYYREEENGRGNFPPRFSGLQFPNYSSELNVNALELDDSALYLCASSRQLSSYNEQFFGPGTRLTVL.

The chain uses TRBV6-1 and TRBJ2-3, with D perhaps TRBD1 or TRBD2 (5 bases each). CDR3 size: 13 residues. Germline V gene sequence: CDR1 MNHNS, CDR2 SASEGT. V was cut by 7 bases and J by 7 bases, with 15 bases left in between. This chain's CDR3 is CASTLGPTNTQYF. As DNA, the CDR3 is TGTGCCAGCACCCTGGGACCAACCAATACGCAGTATTTT.

The J gene is TRBJ1-2, the V gene TRBV2, with D perhaps matching TRBD1 (6 bases). Germline V gene data show CDR1 as SNHLY and CDR2 as FYNNEI. This CDR3 has 15 amino acids. The germline V and J ends were trimmed by 6 bases and 3 bases, with 17 bases remaining between them. In DNA form, the CDR3 reads TGTGCCAGCAGGAGGCTTCGGACAGCGGACTATGGCTACACCTTC. Its protein product is CASRRLRTADYGYTF.

The chain is built from TRBV6-5 and TRBJ2-1, with a tentative D call TRBD1 (6 bases). The germline V gene encodes CDR1 MNHEY and CDR2 SVGAGI. The CDR3 runs 15 residues. V was cut by 2 bases and J by 1 base, with 9 bases left in between. The CDR3 bases are TGTGCCAGCAGTTACCCCAGGGGTTCCTACAATGAGCAGTTCTTC. Encoded protein: CASSYPRGSYNEQFF.

This clonotype is labeled as large. The CDR3, as DNA: TGCAGTGCTAGAGCCCGACAGGGGAACTATGGCTACACCTTC. Translated: CSARARQGNYGYTF. The rearrangement joins TRBV20-1 to TRBJ1-2; 8 bases fit TRBD1. Germline CDR1 DFQATT, CDR2 SNEGSKA (reference sequence). J gave up 2 bases and V 1 base, and 3 bases lay outside the gene matches. This CDR3 has 14 residues.

The chain links TRBV19 to TRBJ1-1, with 7 bases that match TRBD1. The CDR3 runs 16 residues. Trimming cost V 1 base and J 4 bases; bases outside gene matches: 9. Germline lookup yields CDR1 LNHDA and CDR2 SQIVND (reference sequence). For the CDR3, the DNA is TGTGCCAGTAGTATAGGGGTAGGAAGGGGGCTCACTGAAGCTTTCTTT. Amino acid sequence: CASSIGVGRGLTEAFF.

V gene TRBV20-1 combines with J gene TRBJ2-3; D is unresolved. Germline CDR1 DFQATT, CDR2 SNEGSKA (reference sequence). The V end was cut by 1 base, the J end by 0 bases, with 8 bases between. CDR3 length equals 14 residues. The CDR3 loop is CSARVHTSTDTQYF. The CDR3 DNA sequence: TGCAGTGCTAGAGTTCACACTAGCACAGATACGCAGTATTTT.

CDR3: CASSETGGPIDQETQYF. CDR3 nucleotide sequence: TGTGCCAGCAGTGAGACAGGGGGCCCAATCGACCAAGAGACCCAGTACTTC. J is TRBJ2-5 and V is TRBV6-4; 10 bases line up with TRBD1. CDR1 MRHNA and CDR2 SNTAGT come from the germline V gene. The V and J ends lost 3 bases and 0 bases, in that order; junction bases with no gene match: 7. The CDR3 is made up of 17 amino acids.

Only a few counts were recorded for this clonotype. The CDR3 here is CASSHGLGQGEETQYF. The CDR3 DNA reads as TGTGCCAGCAGTCACGGATTGGGACAGGGAGAAGAGACCCAGTACTTC. This chain joins TRBV2 and TRBJ2-5; 9 bases align to TRBD1. CDR1 and CDR2 from the germline V gene are SNHLY and FYNNEI. CDR3 length: 16 amino acids. V lost 5 bases to trimming and J lost 3 bases; unmatched junction nucleotides: 10.

V usage is TRBV12-3 or TRBV12-4 and J usage is TRBJ1-5, with TRBD1 as a possible D gene (5 bases). Deletions cut 6 bases from V and 7 bases from J, with 7 bases between. The CDR3 length is 11 residues. Here the CDR3 reads CASSRGQPQHF. CDR3 DNA sequence: TGTGCCAGCAGCCGGGGGCAGCCCCAGCATTTT.

The chain uses TRBV2 and TRBJ1-6; 9 positions agree with TRBD1. This CDR3 comprises 13 residues. The germline gives CDR1 SNHLY, CDR2 FYNNEI. Trimming cost V 8 bases and J 7 bases; bases outside gene matches: 3. Here the CDR3 DNA reads TGTGCCAGCCGGGACAGGGAGAATTCACCCCTCCACTTT. Translated: CASRDRENSPLHF.

This clonotype was seen more than once but under ten times. The chain has TRBV6-5 and TRBJ1-1; 7 positions match TRBD1. Germline CDR1 reads MNHEY; CDR2 reads SVGAGI. The CDR3 has 18 residues. V shed 4 bases, J shed 4 bases, and the junction held 18 bases outside the gene matches. CDR3 protein: CASSSRTRNGHRGTEAFF. The DNA for the CDR3 is TGTGCCAGCAGTTCCCGGACTCGGAACGGGCACAGGGGCACTGAAGCTTTCTTT.

The chain is built from TRBV5-4 and TRBJ2-5, with 8 bases lining up with TRBD1. CDR1 and CDR2 (germline): SGHNT, YYREEE (reference sequence). V lost 4 bases and J lost 1; bases outside the gene matches: 9. The CDR3 loop spans 16 amino acids. The CDR3 protein is CASSTRRGPGQETQYF. The CDR3 coding sequence is TGTGCCAGCAGCACGCGCAGGGGGCCCGGCCAAGAGACCCAGTACTTC.

Here the CDR3 reads CASSGANVLTF. The CDR3 DNA reads as TGTGCCAGCTCTGGGGCCAACGTCCTGACTTTC. The chain combines TRBV12-3 or TRBV12-4 with TRBJ2-6, with no clear D. V was clipped by 8 bases and J by 1 base, with 0 bases between them. CDR3 length: 11 amino acids.

This chain links TRBV24-1 with TRBJ2-3; 13 nucleotides line up with TRBD2. The CDR3 runs to 13 residues. The junction had 1 base not matched to a gene; V was cut back by 7 bases and J by 7 bases. Germline CDR1 KGHDR, CDR2 SFDVKD. In DNA form, the CDR3 reads TGTGCCACCAGGGGACTAGCGGGGTATACGCAGTATTTT. It is translated as CATRGLAGYTQYF.

The CDR3: CASSKTGQNSPLHF. In DNA form, the CDR3 reads TGTGCCAGCAGCAAGACAGGACAAAATTCACCCCTCCACTTT. The chain joins TRBV27 to TRBJ1-6, with a weak D call TRBD1 (6 bases). The germline V gene has CDR1 MNHEY and CDR2 SMNVEV (reference sequence). This CDR3 has 14 amino acids. Trimming removed 6 bases at V and 7 bases at J, with 13 bases between.

In this sample, this clonotype turned up a few times. The chain carries TRBV24-1 and TRBJ1-2, with D possibly matching TRBD1 (5 bases). CDR3 size: 13 residues. V lost 7 bases to trimming and J lost 0 bases, with 8 bases between them. Germline loops: CDR1 KGHDR, CDR2 SFDVKD. CDR3 residues: CATSETANYGYTF. The CDR3, as DNA: TGTGCCACCAGCGAGACAGCTAACTATGGCTACACCTTC.

The rearrangement joins TRBV9 to TRBJ2-3; 10 bases match TRBD2. This CDR3 spans 15 amino acids. V dropped 0 bases and J dropped 6; count of bases not matched to a gene: 4. The germline V gene has CDR1 SGDLS and CDR2 YYNGEE. This CDR3 reads CASSVVAGGPDTQYF. The DNA of the CDR3 is TGTGCCAGCAGCGTAGTAGCGGGGGGCCCGGATACGCAGTATTTT.

The chain recombines TRBV6-5 with TRBJ2-6; a possible D gene is TRBD2 (6 bases). The CDR3 totals 16 residues. Per germline, CDR1 MNHEY and CDR2 SVGAGI. V was trimmed by 0 bases and J by 2 bases, leaving 8 bases between them. As DNA, the CDR3 is TGTGCCAGCAGTTACTCTCGGGGGACTGGGGCCAACGTCCTGACTTTC. It is translated as CASSYSRGTGANVLTF.